The 27 T cell receptor beta chains presented below share a single source sample, sequenced in a study of response to subunit inactivated influenza vaccine. A single record per CDR3 protein comes from TCRdb applying MiXCR to the RT-PCR reads. The sample has 200,000 to 300,000 distinct CDR3 sequences, 12% seen once; the top ten hold roughly 7.7%. Sequenced here: non-naive T cells sorted from PBMCs, sampled 14 to 15 days before vaccination. The source is a man aged 45-65 years who received an inactivated influenza vaccine.

A few counts support this clonotype. The rearrangement uses TRBV6-1 and TRBJ1-3; 9 bases are a match to TRBD1. CDR1 is MNHNS, CDR2 SASEGT, per germline. The CDR3 length is 15 residues. Trimming took 8 bases from V and 0 from J; bases not matched to a gene: 5. The CDR3 DNA reads TGTGCCAGCGACAGGGGGTCAATCTCTGGAAACACCATATATTTT. Translating it yields CASDRGSISGNTIYF.

This clonotype was picked up many times. One end of the junction does not line up with germline, which may come from a read error. This chain links TRBV7-8 with TRBJ2-1, with TRBD2 matching over 10 bases. CDR3 size: 17 residues. The V gene's germline CDR1 is SGHVS and CDR2 FQNEAQ. CDR3 nucleotides: TGTGCCAGCAGCCCCGAGCGGGGGGGCATATCCTCCAATGAGCAGTTCTTC. This sequence encodes CASSPERGGISSNEQFF.

This chain connects TRBV19 to TRBJ2-7, with D perhaps TRBD1 (6 bases). The CDR3 has 12 residues. CDR1 is LNHDA, CDR2 SQIVND, per germline (reference sequence). Trimming removed 5 bases from V and 4 bases from J, with 9 bases in between. Here the CDR3 reads CASSSTGYEQYF. CDR3 nucleotide sequence: TGTGCCAGTAGTTCAACAGGGTACGAGCAGTACTTC.

The chain combines TRBV5-6 with TRBJ2-3; D remains unclear. V lost 1 base and J lost 2, with 17 bases in between. The V gene's germline CDR1 is SGHDT and CDR2 YYEEEE. The CDR3 consists of 17 residues. CDR3 DNA sequence: TGTGCCAGCAGCTTGCAGATTCGTAACTTTTACACAGATACGCAGTATTTT. It codes for CASSLQIRNFYTDTQYF.

The chain couples TRBV29-1 to TRBJ2-3; the D gene is possibly TRBD1 (5 bases). Germline lookup yields CDR1 SQVTM and CDR2 ANQGSEA. The CDR3 contains 12 residues. The ends were cut back, 6 bases at V and 6 bases at J, with 13 bases in the middle. CDR3 in amino acids: CSVATGSDTQYF. The CDR3 DNA follows: TGCAGCGTAGCTACAGGTTCCGATACGCAGTATTTT.

This clonotype appeared many times. The rearrangement links TRBV20-1 to TRBJ2-7; D might be TRBD2 (5 bases). Germline V lookup: CDR1 DFQATT, CDR2 SNEGSKA (reference sequence). Trimming took off 3 bases at V and 3 bases at J, with 12 bases between the two ends. CDR3 length equals 13 residues. The CDR3 nucleotides are TGCAGTGCTAGTACCGGGAAGAACTACGAGCAGTACTTC. Amino acid sequence: CSASTGKNYEQYF.

This clonotype was observed a few times. CDR3 DNA: TGTGCCAGCAGCCGAAATAGCGGGGGCGTGGGAGATACGCAGTATTTT. It specifies CASSRNSGGVGDTQYF. The chain couples TRBV3-1 to TRBJ2-3, with TRBD2 matching over 9 bases. V trimming: 4 bases; J trimming: 5 bases; junction bases outside the gene matches: 10. This CDR3 is built from 16 residues. Germline V gene lookup returns CDR1 LGHDT and CDR2 YNNKEL (reference sequence).

The V gene is TRBV9, the J gene TRBJ2-3, with 9 bases identical to TRBD2. Germline V gene sequence: CDR1 SGDLS, CDR2 YYNGEE. V lost 0 bases and J lost 0; bases outside the gene matches: 8. The CDR3 is 18 residues long. CDR3: CASSVGLRGGRSTDTQYF. The CDR3 coding sequence is TGTGCCAGCAGCGTAGGGTTGCGGGGGGGCCGTAGCACAGATACGCAGTATTTT.

This clonotype appeared many times. The chain recombines TRBV3-1 with TRBJ2-2; D is possibly TRBD1 (6 bases). Germline CDR1 is LGHDT and CDR2 is YNNKEL (reference sequence). The V gene lost 2 bases and the J gene lost 9 bases, with 10 bases spanning the gap. This CDR3 is 13 amino acids long. CDR3 DNA: TGTGCCAGCAGCCAAAACAGGGTCCGGGAGCTGTTTTTT. Translating it yields CASSQNRVRELFF.

This clonotype was found a few times. J is TRBJ2-7 and V is TRBV28; D remains unclear. CDR1 and CDR2 from the germline V gene are MDHEN and SYDVKM. The CDR3 extends over 14 amino acids. Trimming shortened V by 3 bases and J by 2 bases, and 11 bases separated the two germline ends. The CDR3 protein is CASSFLGAAYEQYF. The CDR3 nucleotides are TGTGCCAGCAGTTTCCTGGGTGCGGCCTACGAGCAGTACTTC.

The chain is built from TRBV9 and TRBJ1-1, with a weak D call TRBD1 (5 bases). With 4 bases removed from V and 4 bases from J, the gap between germline ends came to 11 bases. The CDR3 loop spans 13 amino acids. Germline-derived CDR1 and CDR2 are SGDLS and YYNGEE. CDR3 region: CASSTFGGTEAFF. In DNA form, the CDR3 reads TGTGCCAGCAGCACGTTCGGGGGCACTGAAGCTTTCTTT.

This clonotype was detected only a few times. CDR3 sequence reads: CASRSSGVQETQYF. CDR3 nucleotides: TGTGCCAGCAGGTCTAGTGGTGTCCAAGAGACCCAGTACTTC. This chain uses TRBV2 with TRBJ2-5; D is undetermined. Trimming removed 6 bases from V and 1 base from J, with 12 bases in between. Germline V CDR1 and CDR2: SNHLY, FYNNEI. The CDR3 has 14 residues.

This clonotype came up many times. The V and J genes are TRBV12-3 or TRBV12-4 and TRBJ2-7, with 7 bases that match TRBD2. This CDR3 comprises 16 residues. Trimming at V came to 1 base and at J to 2 bases, leaving 8 bases not matched to a gene. The CDR3 region has the DNA TGTGCCAGCAGTTTAGTACCTGGACTAGTTCCCTACGAGCAGTACTTC. Protein product: CASSLVPGLVPYEQYF.

This clonotype was seen repeatedly, ten times or more. The V gene is TRBV5-1, the J gene TRBJ2-2; weak D call: TRBD1 (6 bases). V was shortened by 2 bases and J by 6 bases, with 11 bases between the two germline ends. The CDR3 loop spans 14 amino acids. Germline CDR1 and CDR2: SGHRS and YFSETQ. CDR3 protein: CASSFRGMSGELFF. DNA of the CDR3: TGCGCCAGCAGCTTCAGGGGAATGTCCGGGGAGCTGTTTTTT.

The chain recombines TRBV11-2 with TRBJ2-1, with a possible D match to TRBD2 (7 bases). V gave up 1 base and J gave up 14 bases, with 12 bases separating them. CDR1 is SGHAT, CDR2 FQNNGV, per germline. CDR3 size: 12 residues. Written as DNA, the CDR3 is TGTGCCAGCAGCTTAGTAGGGGGGGCGGAGTTCTTC. It translates to CASSLVGGAEFF.

The chain links TRBV9 to TRBJ2-1, with D possibly called TRBD1 or TRBD2 (6 bases each). Germline assignment: CDR1 SGDLS and CDR2 YYNGEE. V lost 3 bases to trimming and J lost 8 bases, with 18 bases between them. This CDR3 comprises 15 residues. The CDR3 DNA reads TGTGCCAGCAGCGCCGGACTCGGGAGACAGGATGAGCAGTTCTTC. It yields the protein CASSAGLGRQDEQFF.

This clonotype was seen many times. The gene calls are TRBV29-1 and TRBJ2-5, with 8 bases fitting TRBD2. Losses at the gene ends were 4 bases for V and 0 bases for J; bases not matched to a gene: 7. Germline values: CDR1 SQVTM, CDR2 ANQGSEA. The CDR3 has 15 residues. CDR3 coding DNA: TGCAGCGTTGCCGGACTAGCTCTGTACCAAGAGACCCAGTACTTC. Residues: CSVAGLALYQETQYF.

Worth noting for this clonotype: The conserved phenylalanine or tryptophan is not found at the CDR3 terminus, so this likely reflects a read error. This sequence joins TRBV5-6 and TRBJ2-3; D call uncertain. CDR1 is SGHDT and CDR2 is YYEEEE in the germline V gene. The CDR3 totals 15 residues. V was cut by 4 bases and J by 2 bases, with 14 bases left in between. This CDR3 is CASSPGLISTDTQYL. CDR3 DNA: TGTGCCAGCAGCCCCGGGCTCATCTCCACAGATACGCAGTATCTT.

The chain is built from TRBV25-1 and TRBJ2-2; 8 bases fit TRBD1. CDR1 is MGHDK and CDR2 is SYGVNS in the germline V gene. The V segment lost 10 bases and the J segment 4 bases; nucleotides outside the gene matches: 5. CDR3 length: 13 amino acids. The CDR3 loop reads CAIGTGGTGELFF. As DNA, the CDR3 is TGTGCCATCGGCACAGGGGGCACCGGGGAGCTGTTTTTT.

The chain is built from TRBV28 and TRBJ2-2; 10 bases agree with TRBD2. Germline V gene data show CDR1 as MDHEN and CDR2 as SYDVKM. V shed 6 bases and J 4 bases; nucleotides not matched to a gene: 8. The CDR3 extends over 16 amino acids. The CDR3: CASRTASGSFTGELFF. The CDR3 DNA reads as TGTGCCAGCAGGACAGCTAGCGGGAGTTTCACCGGGGAGCTGTTTTTT.

In this sample, this clonotype turned up many times. The chain joins TRBV27 to TRBJ2-3, with 9 bases lining up with TRBD1. In germline, CDR1 is MNHEY, CDR2 SMNVEV (reference sequence). The CDR3 is made up of 14 amino acids. V dropped 5 bases and J dropped 7; count of bases not matched to a gene: 7. The CDR3 loop reads CASSRTGEGNTQYF. CDR3 nucleotides: TGTGCCAGCAGTAGGACAGGGGAGGGCAATACGCAGTATTTT.

This clonotype was detected ten times or more. This chain connects TRBV27 to TRBJ2-7, with 7 positions matching TRBD1. This CDR3 comprises 14 residues. CDR1 is MNHEY, CDR2 SMNVEV, per germline (reference sequence). Trimming at V came to 6 bases and at J to 3 bases, leaving 8 bases not matched to a gene. Here the CDR3 reads CASSLSAGGYEQYF. CDR3 nucleotides: TGTGCCAGCAGCTTGTCGGCAGGGGGCTACGAGCAGTACTTC.

The rearrangement links TRBV11-2 to TRBJ2-7; 9 nucleotides agree with TRBD1. CDR1 and CDR2 from the germline V gene are SGHAT and FQNNGV. The CDR3 has 13 amino acids. V lost 10 bases and J lost 0; bases outside the gene matches: 4. CDR3 amino acids: CATKGQGSYEQYF. The CDR3 nucleotides are TGTGCCACCAAGGGACAGGGCTCCTACGAGCAGTACTTC.

This clonotype was detected only a few times. The chain employs TRBV12-3 or TRBV12-4 and TRBJ2-5; TRBD2 might be the D (7 bases). This CDR3 comprises 13 residues. Trimming pared 6 bases from V and 5 bases from J, leaving 13 bases between. CDR3 amino acids: CASRPQGGETQYF. The CDR3 nucleotides read TGTGCCAGCAGGCCACAGGGAGGGGAGACCCAGTACTTC.

The V gene is TRBV5-5, the J gene TRBJ2-5; TRBD2 is a possible D gene (6 bases). Trimming shortened V by 4 bases and J by 5 bases, and 18 bases separated the two germline ends. The CDR3 has 15 amino acids. Germline CDR1 is SGHKS and CDR2 is YYEKEE (reference sequence). The CDR3 here is CASSRTPQGGETQYF. The CDR3 DNA reads TGTGCCAGCAGCCGCACCCCCCAAGGAGGGGAGACCCAGTACTTC.

The chain recombines TRBV9 with TRBJ2-3; D might be TRBD2 (5 bases). CDR3 length: 15 residues. CDR1 and CDR2 from the germline V gene are SGDLS and YYNGEE. Trimming stripped 1 base from V and 4 bases from J, with 13 bases between. For the CDR3, the DNA is TGTGCCAGCAGCGTACGTGACGGGGTTGCAGATACGCAGTATTTT. Amino acids: CASSVRDGVADTQYF.

A few counts support this clonotype. The rearrangement links TRBV12-3 or TRBV12-4 to TRBJ1-3, with 8 bases lining up with TRBD1. CDR3 length equals 17 residues. Trimming removed 6 bases from V and 0 bases from J; junction bases left unmatched: 10. CDR3 amino acids: CASSLRQGSSSGNTIYF. The CDR3 DNA sequence: TGTGCCAGCAGCTTAAGACAGGGGTCTAGCTCTGGAAACACCATATATTTT.